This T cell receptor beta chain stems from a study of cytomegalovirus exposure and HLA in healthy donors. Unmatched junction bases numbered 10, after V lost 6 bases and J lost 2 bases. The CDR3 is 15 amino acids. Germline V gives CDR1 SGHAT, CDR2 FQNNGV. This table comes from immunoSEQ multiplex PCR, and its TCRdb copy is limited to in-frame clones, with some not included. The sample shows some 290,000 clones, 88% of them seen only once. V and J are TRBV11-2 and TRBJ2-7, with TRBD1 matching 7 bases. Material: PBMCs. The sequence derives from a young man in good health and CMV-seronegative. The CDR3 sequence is CASSQTTGQTYEQYF. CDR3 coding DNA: TGTGCCAGCAGTCAGACTACGGGACAGACCTACGAGCAGTACTTC.